This is a list of T cell receptor beta chains from one sample in a study of CD8 T cells in Susac syndrome. Via MiXCR, TCRdb re-called the immunoSEQ multiplex PCR reads, giving one row per CDR3 protein. The table includes around 71,000 distinct CDR3 sequences, roughly 93% detected once. The sample taken for sequencing was CD4+ T cells from PBMCs. The receptors originated from a human donor with Susac syndrome. CDR3s include the opening cysteine and the closing phenylalanine or tryptophan. The D gene is left open where the match is weak. Only part of the rows carry a size: once, few, many, or a class if the clone is expanded.

d_call,j_call,v_call,clone_size,cdr3_aa,cdr3_nt
.,TRBJ2-2,TRBV20-1,.,CSARDSGGSGPYLRTGELFF,TGCAGTGCTAGAGACTCGGGTGGGTCAGGGCCGTACCTAAGGACCGGGGAGCTGTTTTTT
TRBD1,TRBJ2-1,TRBV6-1,.,CASEGTGGLMGQFF,TGTGCCAGCGAAGGGACAGGGGGCTTAATGGGGCAGTTCTTC
TRBD2,TRBJ2-1,TRBV3-1,.,CASSQARGGPIYNEQFF,TGTGCCAGCAGCCAAGCGCGGGGGGGTCCAATATACAATGAGCAGTTCTTC
.,TRBJ2-3,TRBV29-1,.,CSGKADPTDTQYF,TGCAGCGGCAAAGCGGATCCCACAGATACGCAGTATTTT
TRBD1,TRBJ2-3,TRBV7-2,.,CASSPRQGQDTQYF,TGTGCCAGCAGCCCTAGACAGGGGCAGGATACGCAGTATTTT
.,TRBJ1-1,TRBV5-4,.,CASSGPGVAEAFF,TGTGCCAGCAGCGGACCAGGGGTGGCTGAAGCTTTCTTT
.,TRBJ2-5,TRBV19,.,CASSANREETQYF,TGTGCCAGTAGTGCGAACAGGGAAGAGACCCAGTACTTC
TRBD1,TRBJ1-4,TRBV7-6,.,CASSVNRGLGEKLFF,TGTGCCAGCAGCGTCAACAGGGGGTTGGGGGAAAAACTGTTTTTT
.,TRBJ2-4,TRBV7-2,.,CASSLRGREVKNIQYF,TGTGCCAGCAGCTTAAGGGGTAGGGAGGTCAAAAACATTCAGTACTTC
TRBD1,TRBJ2-5,TRBV7-7,.,CASSPSQGQGRTQYF,TGTGCTAGCAGCCCCTCCCAGGGACAGGGAAGGACCCAGTACTTC
.,TRBJ2-1,TRBV5-1,.,CASSLQAISSYNEQFF,TGCGCCAGCAGCTTACAGGCGATAAGCTCCTACAATGAGCAGTTCTTC
TRBD1,TRBJ1-1,TRBV28,once,CASTYRGLNTEAFF,TGTGCCAGCACCTACAGGGGACTGAACACTGAAGCTTTCTTT
TRBD1,TRBJ1-5,TRBV24-1,.,CATSPPGGPDQPQHF,TGTGCCACCAGCCCTCCAGGGGGGCCGGATCAGCCCCAGCATTTT
.,TRBJ2-2,TRBV9,.,CASSGGRGTGELFF,TGTGCCAGCAGCGGGGGGCGGGGCACCGGGGAGCTGTTTTTT
.,TRBJ2-2,TRBV9,.,CASSVDRANTGELFF,TGTGCCAGCAGCGTAGACAGGGCGAACACCGGGGAGCTGTTTTTT
TRBD1,TRBJ1-6,TRBV5-4,few,CASRTGGGSPLHF,TGTGCCAGCCGGACAGGGGGTGGATCACCCCTCCACTTT
.,TRBJ2-5,TRBV20-1,.,CSATPPREETQYF,TGCAGTGCTACCCCCCCCAGGGAAGAGACCCAGTACTTC
.,TRBJ1-6,TRBV27,.,CASRNGEESPLHF,TGTGCCAGCCGAAATGGGGAAGAATCACCCCTCCACTTT
.,TRBJ1-2,TRBV6-5,.,CASGREGPANYGYTF,TGTGCCAGCGGACGGGAGGGACCTGCTAACTATGGCTACACCTTC
.,TRBJ1-4,TRBV12-3/TRBV12-4,.,CASSWGMREKLFF,TGTGCCAGCAGTTGGGGAATGAGGGAAAAACTGTTTTTT
.,TRBJ1-5,TRBV18,.,CASSPSKGNQPQHF,TGTGCCAGCTCACCCTCGAAGGGGAATCAGCCCCAGCATTTT
.,TRBJ1-2,TRBV4-1,.,CASSQEGYGYTF,TGCGCCAGCAGCCAAGAGGGTTATGGCTACACCTTC
.,TRBJ2-6,TRBV3-1,.,CASSRFRDSGANVLTF,TGTGCCAGCAGCCGCTTCAGGGATTCTGGGGCCAACGTCCTGACTTTC
.,TRBJ1-5,TRBV4-2,.,CASSQGADYSNQPQHF,TGTGCCAGCAGCCAAGGGGCGGATTATAGCAATCAGCCCCAGCATTTT
TRBD1,TRBJ2-3,TRBV12-5,.,CASGGTGPTDTQYF,TGTGCTAGTGGCGGGACAGGGCCCACAGATACGCAGTATTTT
.,TRBJ2-7,TRBV7-9,.,CASSPRQAHYEQYF,TGTGCCAGCAGCCCGCGGCAGGCCCACTACGAGCAGTACTTC
.,TRBJ2-1,TRBV28,.,CASSFQGGAYNEQFF,TGTGCCAGCAGTTTCCAGGGGGGAGCCTACAATGAGCAGTTCTTC
TRBD1,TRBJ2-7,TRBV4-2,.,CASSRPGQYEQYF,TGTGCCAGCAGCCGACCGGGACAGTACGAGCAGTACTTC
.,TRBJ2-7,TRBV18,.,CASSGGQNYEQYF,TGTGCCAGCTCAGGTGGACAGAACTACGAGCAGTACTTC
.,TRBJ2-5,TRBV5-5,.,CASILTGTGETQYF,TGTGCCAGCATCTTAACCGGGACCGGAGAGACCCAGTACTTC
TRBD1,TRBJ1-2,TRBV5-4,.,CASSSTGVAGYTF,TGTGCCAGCAGCTCGACAGGGGTTGCCGGCTACACCTTC
TRBD1,TRBJ2-3,TRBV7-3,.,CASSLTGQLSTDTQYF,TGTGCCAGCAGCTTAACGGGACAGCTTAGCACAGATACGCAGTATTTT
.,TRBJ2-1,TRBV20-1,.,CSALRAGLSYNEQFF,TGCAGTGCCCTTCGGGCAGGGCTCTCCTACAATGAGCAGTTCTTC
TRBD1,TRBJ1-2,TRBV6-5,.,CASSYLDRVGGYTF,TGTGCCAGCAGTTACTTGGACAGGGTTGGCGGCTACACCTTC
.,TRBJ1-2,TRBV20-1,.,CSADRTNYGYTF,TGCAGTGCTGACAGGACTAACTATGGCTACACCTTC
.,TRBJ1-6,TRBV7-9,.,CASSHGTTYNSPLHF,TGTGCCAGCAGTCATGGGACAACCTATAATTCACCCCTCCACTTT
.,TRBJ1-1,TRBV3-1,few,CASSPGRRTEAFF,TGTGCCAGCAGCCCCGGACGGCGCACTGAAGCTTTCTTT
.,TRBJ1-2,TRBV19,.,CASSPDPSYGYTF,TGTGCCAGTAGCCCTGATCCCTCCTATGGCTACACCTTC
.,TRBJ1-1,TRBV6-5,.,CASKSHMNTEAFF,TGTGCCAGCAAGAGTCACATGAACACTGAAGCTTTCTTT
.,TRBJ1-1,TRBV6-1,.,CASTRWPEAFF,TGTGCCAGCACGCGGTGGCCTGAAGCTTTCTTT
.,TRBJ1-4,TRBV19,.,CASTNRRANEKLFF,TGTGCCAGTACTAACAGGCGGGCTAATGAAAAACTGTTTTTT
.,TRBJ2-6,TRBV7-9,.,CASSTSGANVLTF,TGTGCCAGCAGTACCTCTGGGGCCAACGTCCTGACTTTC